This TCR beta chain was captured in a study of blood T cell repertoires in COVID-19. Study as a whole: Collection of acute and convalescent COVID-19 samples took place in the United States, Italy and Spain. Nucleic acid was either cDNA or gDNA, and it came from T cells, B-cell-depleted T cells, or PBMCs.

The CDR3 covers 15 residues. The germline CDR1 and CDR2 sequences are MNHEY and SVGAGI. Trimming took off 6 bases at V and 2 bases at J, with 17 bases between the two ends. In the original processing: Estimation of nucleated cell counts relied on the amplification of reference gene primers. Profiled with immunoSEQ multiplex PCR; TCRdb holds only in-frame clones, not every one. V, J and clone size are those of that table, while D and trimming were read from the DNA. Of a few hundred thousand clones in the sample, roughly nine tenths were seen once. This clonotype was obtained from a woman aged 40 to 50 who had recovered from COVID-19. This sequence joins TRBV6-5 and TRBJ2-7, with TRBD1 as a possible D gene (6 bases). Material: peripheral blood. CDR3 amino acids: CASRTDAGVPYEQYF. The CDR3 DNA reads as TGTGCCAGCAGAACGGACGCAGGGGTCCCCTACGAGCAGTACTTC.